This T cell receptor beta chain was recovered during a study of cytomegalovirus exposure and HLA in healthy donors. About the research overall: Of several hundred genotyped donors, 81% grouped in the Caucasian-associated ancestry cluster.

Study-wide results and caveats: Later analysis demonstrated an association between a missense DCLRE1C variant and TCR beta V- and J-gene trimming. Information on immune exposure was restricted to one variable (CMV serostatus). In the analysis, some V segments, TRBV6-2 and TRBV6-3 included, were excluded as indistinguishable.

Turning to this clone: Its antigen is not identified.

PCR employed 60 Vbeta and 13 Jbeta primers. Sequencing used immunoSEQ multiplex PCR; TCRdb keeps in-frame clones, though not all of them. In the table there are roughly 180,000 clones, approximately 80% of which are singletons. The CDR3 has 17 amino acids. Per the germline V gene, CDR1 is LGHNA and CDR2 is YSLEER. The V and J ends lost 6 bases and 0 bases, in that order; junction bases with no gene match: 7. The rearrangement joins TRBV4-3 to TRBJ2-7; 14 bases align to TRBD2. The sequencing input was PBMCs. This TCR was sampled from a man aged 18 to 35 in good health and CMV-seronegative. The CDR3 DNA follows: TGCGCCAGCAGTTGGGGACTAGCGGGAGCGAGCTCCTACGAGCAGTACTTC. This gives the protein CASSWGLAGASSYEQYF.